This paragraph covers one TCR beta chain sequence. V shed 1 base and J 4 bases; nucleotides not matched to a gene: 2. This CDR3 has 15 residues. CDR1 is MGHRA, CDR2 YSYEKL, per germline. The sample belongs to a study of T cell changes during pregnancy in multiple sclerosis. Profiling relied on immunoSEQ multiplex PCR, and the TCRdb table lists in-frame clones only, not all of them. The table includes tens of thousands of clones, over 85% detected once. This specimen was peripheral blood, taken in the third trimester of pregnancy. The chain joins TRBV4-1 to TRBJ2-4; 9 bases are a match to TRBD2. The origin of this receptor is a female donor in good health, enrolled as a control in a pregnancy study. CDR3 DNA: TGCGCCAGCAGCCAAGTGGGACTAGCAAAAAACATTCAGTACTTC. Amino acid sequence: CASSQVGLAKNIQYF.